The T cell receptor (beta chain) described here comes from a study of T cell clones after liver transplantation (dated 2019 in TCRdb). Notes on the research overall: Samples were obtained from ITN030ST, a randomized trial in which withdrawal of immunosuppression was attempted within 2 years of liver transplantation. Donor-reactive T cell clones were identified by TCRbeta sequencing after a pre-transplant mixed lymphocyte reaction and then tracked in post-transplant blood. As an antigen-independent comparator for donor-reactive sequences, third party-reactive TCRbeta sequences were also identified from pre-transplant MLRs. Three of the eight recipients were HCV-positive; the others were transplanted for non-autoimmune, non-viral indications. Subjects received no induction therapy and standard immunosuppression until randomization at 12-24 months post-transplant. Tolerance was defined as complete withdrawal of immunosuppression for at least one year without a rise in liver enzymes beyond twice the upper limit of normal. Blood samples were taken pre-transplant, pre-randomization before withdrawal, and post-randomization after full withdrawal or failed withdrawal. The studied cohort comprised 8 liver transplant recipients, 3 classified as tolerant and 5 as non-tolerant.

Thawed unstimulated PBMCs were stained for CD3, CD4 and CD8 and FACS-sorted into CD3+CD4+ and CD3+CD8+ populations. Randomization to immunosuppression withdrawal applied to every one of the 8 studied subjects. The Qiagen DNeasy Blood and Tissue Kit was used for genomic DNA isolation. Taken from cysteine to phenylalanine, the CDR3 has 15 residues. Only CDR3 DNA is held: 45 bases, read in frame from base 1. CDR1 is given as LNHDA and CDR2 as SQIVND, both from the germline V gene (reference sequence). The junction shows trimming of 5 bases on V and 1 base on J, plus 14 bases between the germline ends. Details on this clone: Its specific antigen is unknown. Qualities for individual bases were not recorded, and no much larger clone is one base off.

The research as a whole found: Since no allograft tissue specimens were available, donor-reactive T cells may have migrated into the graft instead of being deleted. Low numbers of available donor cells limited the measurable donor-reactive repertoire in two subjects. The decline in donor-reactive sequences exceeded the decline in third party-reactive sequences, suggesting partial antigen-specific deletion that was unrelated to withdrawal success. When repertoire turnover was accounted for, significantly reduced detection of donor-reactive sequences was found in 7 of 8 subjects for CD4 and in 8 of 8 subjects for CD8. In 5 of 8 subjects, circulating donor-reactive CD4 TCRbeta sequences decreased significantly after transplant, regardless of tolerance or HCV status. Because of small, heterogeneous patient numbers and non-standardized post-transplant time points, the conclusions were only preliminary.

High-throughput TCRbeta CDR3 sequencing of frozen genomic DNA was performed by immunoSEQ, with PCR amplification, mapping, bias correction and internal controls included. As for how the authors treated the data: Productive rearrangements were retained, and unique TCRbeta sequences were defined by the CDR3 nucleotide sequence together with the V and J gene. For a sequence to be called donor-reactive, it needed a frequency of at least 0.01% and at least 5-fold expansion in CFSE-low cells compared with unstimulated pre-transplant cells. Minimum frequency thresholds were set for each subject based on the unstimulated sample with the lowest template count, ensuring at least 90% detection power. Repertoire turnover was measured by Jensen-Shannon divergence between the top 1000 TCRbeta sequences post- and pre-transplant. Two-sided Fisher's exact tests were used to test for changes in how often donor-reactive sequences were detected. Drawn from immuneACCESS, this table holds only the in-frame rearrangements with V and J called that TCRdb kept. Clones are partly lost; checked studies trace under half to an unresolved V gene and leave the rest unexplained. The D gene and trimming were derived from the DNA, and the V and J assignments and clone size from that table. For this sample there are tens of thousands of clones; around 85% appear just once. Clones ranked in the top ten supply approximately 15% of the sample.

The source of this sequence is a human patient who received a liver transplant. Once a transplant has taken place, some T cells may be donor derived. Material: CD8+ T cells from blood, obtained 12 months after liver transplant. This chain joins TRBV19 to TRBJ1-1; the D gene cannot be named for sure. The CDR3 region has the sequence CASSSLRGGNTEAFF. The bases are TGTGCCAGTAGTTCTCTTCGAGGTGGGAACACTGAAGCTTTCTTT.